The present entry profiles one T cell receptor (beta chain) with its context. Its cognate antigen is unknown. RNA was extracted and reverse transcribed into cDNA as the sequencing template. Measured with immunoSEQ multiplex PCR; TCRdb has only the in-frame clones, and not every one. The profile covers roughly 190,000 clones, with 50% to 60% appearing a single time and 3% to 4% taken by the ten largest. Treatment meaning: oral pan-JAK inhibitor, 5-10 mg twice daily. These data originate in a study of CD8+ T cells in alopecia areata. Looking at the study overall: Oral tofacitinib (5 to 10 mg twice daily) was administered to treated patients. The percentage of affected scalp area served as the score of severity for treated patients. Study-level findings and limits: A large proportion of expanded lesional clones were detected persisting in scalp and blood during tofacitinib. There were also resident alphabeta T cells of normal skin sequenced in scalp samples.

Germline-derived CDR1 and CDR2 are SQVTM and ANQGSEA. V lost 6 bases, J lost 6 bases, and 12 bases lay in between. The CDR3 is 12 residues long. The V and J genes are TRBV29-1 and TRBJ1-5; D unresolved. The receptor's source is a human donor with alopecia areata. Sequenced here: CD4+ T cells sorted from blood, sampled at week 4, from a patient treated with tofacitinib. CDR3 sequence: CSVSRDGQPQHF. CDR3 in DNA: TGCAGCGTGTCTAGAGATGGTCAGCCCCAGCATTTT.